The rows below give T cell receptor beta chains drawn from one sample of a study of T cells in Graves' hyperthyroidism and ophthalmopathy. Each CDR3 protein is one row after TCRdb ran MiXCR on the multiplex PCR reads. The profile shows 490,000 or so distinct CDR3 sequences, 15% to 20% of them singletons. The specimen was blood. These receptors all stem from a man aged 40-49 years with Graves' ophthalmopathy. Each CDR3 is given with its conserved first and last residue. D genes are given only for firm matches. The size of a clone is reported for some rows only, either as once, few or many, or as a class for expanded clones.

>TRBV4-1|TRBJ2-1|TRBD2|.
CASSQQRGGLEQFF
TGCGCCAGCAGCCAACAGCGGGGGGGCCTCGAGCAGTTCTTC
>TRBV7-9|TRBJ1-1|.|.
CASSPVPNTEAFF
TGTGCCAGCAGCCCTGTACCGAACACTGAAGCTTTCTTT
>TRBV7-6|TRBJ1-1|.|.
CASSGGDTEAFF
TGTGCCAGCAGCGGTGGCGACACTGAAGCTTTCTTT
>TRBV13|TRBJ1-1|.|many
CASSFPAGGNTEAFF
TGTGCCAGCAGCTTCCCTGCGGGAGGGAACACTGAAGCTTTCTTT
>TRBV20-1|TRBJ2-7|TRBD1|many
CSASGTASYEQYF
TGCAGTGCTTCCGGGACAGCCTCCTACGAGCAGTACTTC
>TRBV6-1|TRBJ2-3|.|few
CASSRRDGRADTQYF
TGTGCCAGCAGCCGACGTGATGGTAGGGCAGATACGCAGTATTTT
>TRBV7-2|TRBJ2-7|TRBD2|many
CASSHQGLAGADEQYF
TGTGCCAGCAGCCACCAAGGACTAGCGGGAGCTGACGAGCAGTACTTC
>TRBV19|TRBJ1-1|.|.
CASSTRESNTEAFF
TGTGCCAGTAGTACGAGGGAGTCGAACACTGAAGCTTTCTTT
>TRBV10-3|TRBJ1-1|.|.
CAISEGMGPIEAFF
TGTGCCATCAGTGAGGGTATGGGGCCCATTGAAGCTTTCTTT
>TRBV4-3|TRBJ2-5|TRBD2|.
CASSPWAGGPGETQYF
TGCGCCAGCAGCCCCTGGGCGGGAGGGCCCGGTGAGACCCAGTACTTC